This T cell receptor (beta chain) comes out of a study of post-analysis software for immune sequencing data. The study's findings and limits: Compared with controls, patients had more of about 5 TRBV segments, including TRBV5-6, TRBV5-1 and TRBV20-1. Pronounced co-clustering by F measure was evident among identically batched samples.

Presence of unique molecular identifiers characterized the TCR beta cDNA libraries. TCRdb reprocessed the PCR reads via MiXCR and lists one record per CDR3 protein. The data show a few hundred thousand distinct CDR3 sequences, with around 40% seen just once and around 10% held by the top ten. The CDR3 totals 15 residues. V was trimmed by 0 bases and J by 2 bases, leaving 12 bases between them. In germline, CDR1 is SGHDT, CDR2 YYEEEE. As to this clonotype: Its target is unknown.

Sequencing was done on a sample of blood. The J gene is TRBJ2-7, the V gene TRBV5-6; D uncertain. The TCR sequence derives from a girl aged 10 to 17 with multiple sclerosis. The CDR3 DNA sequence: TGTGCCAGCAGCTTGGGCTGGGTTATCCCCTACGAGCAGTACTTC. Amino acids: CASSLGWVIPYEQYF.